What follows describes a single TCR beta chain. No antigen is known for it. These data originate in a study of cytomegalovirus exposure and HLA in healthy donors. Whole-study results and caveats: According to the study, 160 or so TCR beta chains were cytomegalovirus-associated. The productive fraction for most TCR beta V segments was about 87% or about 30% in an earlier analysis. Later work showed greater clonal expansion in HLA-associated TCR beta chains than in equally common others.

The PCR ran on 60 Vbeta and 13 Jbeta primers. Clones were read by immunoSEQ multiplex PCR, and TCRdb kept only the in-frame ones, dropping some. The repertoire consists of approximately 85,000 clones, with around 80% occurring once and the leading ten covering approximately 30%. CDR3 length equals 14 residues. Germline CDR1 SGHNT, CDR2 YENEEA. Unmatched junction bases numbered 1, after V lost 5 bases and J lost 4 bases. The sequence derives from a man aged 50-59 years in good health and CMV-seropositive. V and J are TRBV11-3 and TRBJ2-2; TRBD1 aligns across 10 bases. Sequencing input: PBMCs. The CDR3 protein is CASSRDRGTGELFF. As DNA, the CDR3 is TGTGCCAGCAGCCGGGACAGGGGCACCGGGGAGCTGTTTTTT.